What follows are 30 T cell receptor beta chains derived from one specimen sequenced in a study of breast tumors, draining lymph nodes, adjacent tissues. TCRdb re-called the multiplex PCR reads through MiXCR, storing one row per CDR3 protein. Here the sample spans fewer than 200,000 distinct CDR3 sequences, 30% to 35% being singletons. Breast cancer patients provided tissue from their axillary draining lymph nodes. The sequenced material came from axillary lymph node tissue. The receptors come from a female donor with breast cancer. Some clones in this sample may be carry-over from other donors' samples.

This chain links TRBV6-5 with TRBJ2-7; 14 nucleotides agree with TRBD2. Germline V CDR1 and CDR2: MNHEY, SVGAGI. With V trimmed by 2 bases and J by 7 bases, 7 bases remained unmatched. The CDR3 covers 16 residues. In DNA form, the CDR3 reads TGTGCCAGCAGTTACGGACTAGCGGGGGGCCGGAGGGAGCAGTACTTC. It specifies CASSYGLAGGRREQYF.

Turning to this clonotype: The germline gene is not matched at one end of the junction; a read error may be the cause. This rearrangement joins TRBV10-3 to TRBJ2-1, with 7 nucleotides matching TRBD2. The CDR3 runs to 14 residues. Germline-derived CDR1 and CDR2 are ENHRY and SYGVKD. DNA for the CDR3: TGTGCCAGCAGTCGTCCGGGACTAACCGATGAGCAGTTCTTC. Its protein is CASSRPGLTDEQFF.

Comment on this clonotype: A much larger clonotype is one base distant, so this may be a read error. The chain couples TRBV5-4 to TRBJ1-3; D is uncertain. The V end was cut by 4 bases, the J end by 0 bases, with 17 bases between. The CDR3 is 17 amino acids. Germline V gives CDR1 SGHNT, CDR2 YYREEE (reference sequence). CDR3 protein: CASSPRAGLDSGNTIYF. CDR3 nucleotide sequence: TGTGCCAGCAGCCCCCGGGCGGGCCTCGACTCTGGAAACACCATATATTTT.

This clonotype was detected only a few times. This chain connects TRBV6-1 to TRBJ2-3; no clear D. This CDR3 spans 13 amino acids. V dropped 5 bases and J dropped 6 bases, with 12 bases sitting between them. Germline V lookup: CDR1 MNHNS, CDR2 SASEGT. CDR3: CASSRLSVDTQYF. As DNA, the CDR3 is TGTGCCAGCAGTCGACTCTCGGTGGATACGCAGTATTTT.

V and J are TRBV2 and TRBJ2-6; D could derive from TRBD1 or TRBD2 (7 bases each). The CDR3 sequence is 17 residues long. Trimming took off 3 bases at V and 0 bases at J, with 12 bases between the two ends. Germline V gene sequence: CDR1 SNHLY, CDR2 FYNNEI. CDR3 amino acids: CASSDRGGTSGANVLTF. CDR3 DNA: TGTGCCAGCAGTGACAGGGGGGGGACCTCTGGGGCCAACGTCCTGACTTTC.

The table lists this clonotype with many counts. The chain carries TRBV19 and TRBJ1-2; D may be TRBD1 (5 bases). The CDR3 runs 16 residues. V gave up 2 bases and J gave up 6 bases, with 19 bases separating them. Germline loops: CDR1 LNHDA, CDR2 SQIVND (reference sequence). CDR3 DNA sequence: TGTGCCAGTAGTATAAAGCGAGGGGCAGGGAATGATGGCTACACCTTC. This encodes CASSIKRGAGNDGYTF.

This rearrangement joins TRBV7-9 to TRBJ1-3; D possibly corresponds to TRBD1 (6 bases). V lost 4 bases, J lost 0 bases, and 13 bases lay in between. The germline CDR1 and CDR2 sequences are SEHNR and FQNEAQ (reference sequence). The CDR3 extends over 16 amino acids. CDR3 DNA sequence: TGTGCCAGCAGCTCCCTGGACAGAAGCTCTGGAAACACCATATATTTT. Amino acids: CASSSLDRSSGNTIYF.

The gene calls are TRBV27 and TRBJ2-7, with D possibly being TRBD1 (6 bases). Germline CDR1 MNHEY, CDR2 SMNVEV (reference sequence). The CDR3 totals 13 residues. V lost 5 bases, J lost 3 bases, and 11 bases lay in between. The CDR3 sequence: CASSPRQVYEQYF. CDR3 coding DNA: TGTGCCAGCAGTCCCAGACAGGTCTACGAGCAGTACTTC.

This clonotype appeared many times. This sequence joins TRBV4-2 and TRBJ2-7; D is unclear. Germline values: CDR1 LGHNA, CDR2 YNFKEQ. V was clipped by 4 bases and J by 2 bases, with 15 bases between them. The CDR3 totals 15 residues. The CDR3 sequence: CASSPGDTTTYEQYF. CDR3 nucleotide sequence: TGTGCCAGCAGCCCCGGTGATACCACTACCTACGAGCAGTACTTC.

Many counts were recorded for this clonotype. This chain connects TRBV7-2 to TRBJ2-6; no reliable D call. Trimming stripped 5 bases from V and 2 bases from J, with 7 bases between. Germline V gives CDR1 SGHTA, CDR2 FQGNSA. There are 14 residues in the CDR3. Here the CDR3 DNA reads TGTGCCAGCAGCCTGGACCCTGGGGCCAACGTCCTGACTTTC. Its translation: CASSLDPGANVLTF.

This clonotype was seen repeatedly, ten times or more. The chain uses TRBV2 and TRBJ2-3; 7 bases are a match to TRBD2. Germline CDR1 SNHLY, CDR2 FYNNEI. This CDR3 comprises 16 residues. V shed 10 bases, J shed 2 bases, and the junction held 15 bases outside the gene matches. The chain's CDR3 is CATLARAGWNTDTQYF. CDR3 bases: TGTGCCACTCTCGCCAGAGCGGGGTGGAACACAGATACGCAGTATTTT.

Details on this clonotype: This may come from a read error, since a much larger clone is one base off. The DNA of the CDR3 is TGTGCCAGCAGTTTCCCGCCGTTGGGTGAAAGACTGTTTTTT. Translating gives CASSFPPLGERLFF. This chain joins TRBV12-3 or TRBV12-4 and TRBJ1-4; no firm D call. The CDR3 spans 14 residues.

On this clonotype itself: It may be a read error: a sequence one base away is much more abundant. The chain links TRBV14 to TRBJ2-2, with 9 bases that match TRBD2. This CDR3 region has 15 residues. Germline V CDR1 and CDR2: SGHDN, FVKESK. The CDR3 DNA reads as TGTGCCAGCAGCCTGGTGCGGGGGGGCTCCGGGGAGCCGTTTTTT. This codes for CASSLVRGGSGEPFF.

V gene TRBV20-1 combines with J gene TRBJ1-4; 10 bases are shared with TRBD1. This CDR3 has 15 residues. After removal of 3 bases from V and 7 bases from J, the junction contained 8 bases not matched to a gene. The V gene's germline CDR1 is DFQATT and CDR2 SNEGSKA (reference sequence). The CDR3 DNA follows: TGCAGTGCTAGTAACCCCGGGACAGGGGCTGAAAAACTGTTTTTT. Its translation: CSASNPGTGAEKLFF.

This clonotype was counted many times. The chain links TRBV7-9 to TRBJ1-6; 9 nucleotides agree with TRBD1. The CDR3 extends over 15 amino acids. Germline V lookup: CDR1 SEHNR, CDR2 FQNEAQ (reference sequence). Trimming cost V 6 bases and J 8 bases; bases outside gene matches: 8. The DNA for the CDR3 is TGTGCCAGCAGACCGAGACAGGGGGGCGATTCACCCCTCCACTTT. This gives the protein CASRPRQGGDSPLHF.

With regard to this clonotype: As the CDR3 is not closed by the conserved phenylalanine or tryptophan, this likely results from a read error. CDR3 in amino acids: CASTQRGWGDQPQHG. The DNA of the CDR3 is TGTGCCAGCACTCAACGGGGTTGGGGTGATCAGCCCCAGCATGGT. The J gene is TRBJ1-5, the V gene TRBV12-3 or TRBV12-4; D not certain. Trimming removed 7 bases at V and 5 bases at J, with 18 bases between. The CDR3 is 15 residues long.

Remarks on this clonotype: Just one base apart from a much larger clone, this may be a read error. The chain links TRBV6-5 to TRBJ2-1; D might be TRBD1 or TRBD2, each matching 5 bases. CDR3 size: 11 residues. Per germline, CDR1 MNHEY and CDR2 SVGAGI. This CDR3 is CASSYGGEHFF. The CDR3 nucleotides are TGTGCCAGCAGTTATGGGGGTGAGCATTTCTTC.

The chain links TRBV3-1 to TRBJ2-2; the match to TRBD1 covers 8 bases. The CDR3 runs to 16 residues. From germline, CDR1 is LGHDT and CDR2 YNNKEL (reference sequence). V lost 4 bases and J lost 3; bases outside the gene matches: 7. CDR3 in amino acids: CASSRRGQAYTGELFF. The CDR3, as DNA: TGTGCCAGCAGCCGGAGGGGACAGGCGTACACCGGGGAGCTGTTTTTT.

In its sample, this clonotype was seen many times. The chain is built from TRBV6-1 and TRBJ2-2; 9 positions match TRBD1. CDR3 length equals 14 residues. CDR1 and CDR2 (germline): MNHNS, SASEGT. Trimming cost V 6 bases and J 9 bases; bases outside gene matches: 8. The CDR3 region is CASRPGQGSRELFF. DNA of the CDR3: TGTGCCAGCAGGCCGGGACAGGGTAGCAGGGAGCTGTTTTTT.

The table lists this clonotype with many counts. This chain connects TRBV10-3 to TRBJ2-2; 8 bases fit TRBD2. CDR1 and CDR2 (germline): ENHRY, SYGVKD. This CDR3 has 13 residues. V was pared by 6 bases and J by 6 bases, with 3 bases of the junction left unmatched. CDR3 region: CAIRGGRPGELFF. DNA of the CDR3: TGTGCCATCAGGGGCGGGAGGCCCGGGGAGCTGTTTTTT.

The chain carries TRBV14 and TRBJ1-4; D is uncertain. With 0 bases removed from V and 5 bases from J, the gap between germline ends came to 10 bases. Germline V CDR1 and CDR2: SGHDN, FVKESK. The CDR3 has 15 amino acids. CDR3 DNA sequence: TGTGCCAGCAGCCAAGACCTTAATCTAAATGAAAAACTGTTTTTT. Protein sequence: CASSQDLNLNEKLFF.

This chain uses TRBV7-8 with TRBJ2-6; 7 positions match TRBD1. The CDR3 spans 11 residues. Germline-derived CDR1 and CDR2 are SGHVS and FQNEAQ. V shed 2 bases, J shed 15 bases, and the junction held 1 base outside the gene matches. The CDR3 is CASSLWTGLTF. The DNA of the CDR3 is TGTGCCAGCAGCTTATGGACAGGCCTGACTTTC.

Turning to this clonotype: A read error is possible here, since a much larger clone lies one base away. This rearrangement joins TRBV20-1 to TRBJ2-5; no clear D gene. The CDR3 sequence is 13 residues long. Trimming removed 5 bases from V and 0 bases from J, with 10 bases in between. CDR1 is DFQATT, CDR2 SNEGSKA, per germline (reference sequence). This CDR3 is CSAGPAYQETQYF. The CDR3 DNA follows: TGCAGTGCTGGCCCGGCGTACCAAGAGACCCAGTACTTC.

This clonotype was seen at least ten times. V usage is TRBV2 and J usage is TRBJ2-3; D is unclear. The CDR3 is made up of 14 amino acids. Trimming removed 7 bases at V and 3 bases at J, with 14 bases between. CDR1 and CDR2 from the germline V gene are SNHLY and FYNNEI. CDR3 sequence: CASKVNYGTDTQYF. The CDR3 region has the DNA TGTGCCAGCAAAGTGAACTATGGGACAGATACGCAGTATTTT.

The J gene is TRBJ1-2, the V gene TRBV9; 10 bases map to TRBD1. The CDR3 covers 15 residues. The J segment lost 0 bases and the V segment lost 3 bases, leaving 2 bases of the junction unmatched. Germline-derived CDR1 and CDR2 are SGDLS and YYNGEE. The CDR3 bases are TGTGCCAGCAGCGCCGGGACAGGGGCTAACTATGGCTACACCTTC. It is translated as CASSAGTGANYGYTF.

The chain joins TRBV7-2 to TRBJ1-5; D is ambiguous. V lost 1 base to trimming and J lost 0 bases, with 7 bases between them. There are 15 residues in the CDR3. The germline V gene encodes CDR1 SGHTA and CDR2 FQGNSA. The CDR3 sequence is CASSLVWSSNQPQHF. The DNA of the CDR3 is TGTGCCAGCAGCTTAGTCTGGTCTAGCAATCAGCCCCAGCATTTT.

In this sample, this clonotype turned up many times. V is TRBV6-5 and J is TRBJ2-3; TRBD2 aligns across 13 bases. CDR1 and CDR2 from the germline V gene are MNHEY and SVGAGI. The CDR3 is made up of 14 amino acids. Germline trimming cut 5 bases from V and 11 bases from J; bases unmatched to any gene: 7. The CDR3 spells CASSRTSGGAEQYF. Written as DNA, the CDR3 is TGTGCCAGCAGTAGAACTAGCGGGGGGGCAGAGCAGTATTTT.

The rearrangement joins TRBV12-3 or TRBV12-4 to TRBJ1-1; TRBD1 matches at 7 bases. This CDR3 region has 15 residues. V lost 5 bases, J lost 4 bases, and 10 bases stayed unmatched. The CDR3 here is CASSMRQGRSTEAFF. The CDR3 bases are TGTGCCAGCAGTATGAGACAGGGAAGAAGCACTGAAGCTTTCTTT.

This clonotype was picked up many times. In DNA, the CDR3 is TGTGCCTGGAGCGCGTTGGATACGCAGTATTTT. This encodes CAWSALDTQYF. This rearrangement joins TRBV30 to TRBJ2-3; D unresolved. The CDR3 covers 11 residues. Deletions cut 3 bases from V and 6 bases from J, with 7 bases between. Germline V gives CDR1 GTSNPN, CDR2 SVGIG (reference sequence).

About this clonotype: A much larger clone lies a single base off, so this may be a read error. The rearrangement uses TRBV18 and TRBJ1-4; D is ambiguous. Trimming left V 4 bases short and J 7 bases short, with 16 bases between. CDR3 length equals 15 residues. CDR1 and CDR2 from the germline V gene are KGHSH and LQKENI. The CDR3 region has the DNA TGTGCCAGCTCACTGGGCCAAGGGTCGGGTGAAAAACTGTTTTTT. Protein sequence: CASSLGQGSGEKLFF.